Presented here are 29 T cell receptor beta chains from one specimen sequenced in a study of shared clonotypes between healthy human individuals. Profiling relied on immunoSEQ multiplex PCR, and the TCRdb table lists in-frame clones only, not all of them. This sample has about half a million clones, with 70% to 85% found just once. Sequenced: PBMCs. The receptors originated from a woman between 35 and 50 years old in good health. Some clones in this sample may be carry-over from other donors' samples.

There are a few counts of this clone. The chain recombines TRBV6-5 with TRBJ1-2, with D possibly being TRBD1 (5 bases). The CDR3 consists of 13 residues. The V gene lost 6 bases and the J gene lost 5 bases, with 13 bases spanning the gap. From germline, CDR1 is MNHEY and CDR2 SVGAGI. The CDR3 is CASREAGSYGYTF. In nucleotides, the CDR3 is TGTGCCAGCAGGGAGGCAGGGTCGTATGGCTACACCTTC.

The chain combines TRBV6-1 with TRBJ2-1; maybe TRBD1 (6 bases). Germline V gene sequence: CDR1 MNHNS, CDR2 SASEGT. Trimming shortened V by 5 bases and J by 7 bases, and 12 bases separated the two germline ends. The CDR3 is 13 amino acids. The CDR3 DNA reads TGTGCCAGCAGTCTCAGGGGCGAGAATGAGCAGTTCTTC. Protein product: CASSLRGENEQFF.

This clone was recorded at least ten times. This sequence joins TRBV12-2 and TRBJ2-7; TRBD2, the table's D call, was not compared with the DNA. TRBV12-2 is a pseudogene locus. The CDR3 is made up of 13 amino acids. CDR3: CARPGKSSYEQYF. CDR3 DNA: TGTGCAAGGCCCGGGAAGAGCTCCTACGAGCAGTACTTC.

There are a few counts of this clone. The chain recombines TRBV7-2 with TRBJ2-7, with unresolved D. The CDR3 has 15 amino acids. Trimming took 1 base from V and 3 from J, leaving 13 bases between them. CDR1 and CDR2 from the germline V gene are SGHTA and FQGNSA. CDR3 amino acids: CASSLDKGSHYEQYF. Here the CDR3 DNA reads TGTGCCAGCAGCTTAGATAAGGGTTCTCACTACGAGCAGTACTTC. The whole variable domain, remainder taken from reference TRBV7-2 and TRBJ2-7, is GAGVSQSPSNKVTEKGKDVELRCDPISGHTALYWYRQSLGQGLEFLIYFQGNSAPDKSGLPSDRFSAERTGGSVSTLTIQRTQQEDSAVYLCASSLDKGSHYEQYFGPGTRLTVT.

The chain is built from TRBV5-1 and TRBJ2-1; 7 bases match TRBD1. The CDR3 extends over 15 amino acids. With 0 bases clipped from V and 6 bases from J, the junction kept 6 bases outside the gene matches. Germline V gene sequence: CDR1 SGHRS, CDR2 YFSETQ. The CDR3 DNA reads as TGCGCCAGCAGCTTGGGACAGGGATCGGGCAATGAGCAGTTCTTC. Its translation is CASSLGQGSGNEQFF.

This chain joins TRBV2 and TRBJ1-2, with no clear D. Trimming stripped 8 bases from V and 4 bases from J, with 5 bases between. The CDR3 spans 10 residues. In germline, CDR1 is SNHLY, CDR2 FYNNEI. DNA of the CDR3: TGTGCCAGCGGCTCCTATGGCTACACCTTC. This encodes CASGSYGYTF.

V usage is TRBV7-8 and J usage is TRBJ2-7; 13 bases map to TRBD2. V was pared by 4 bases and J by 4 bases, with 7 bases of the junction left unmatched. Germline V gene sequence: CDR1 SGHVS, CDR2 FQNEAQ. This CDR3 region has 16 residues. The CDR3: CASSSLAGGPSYEQYF. Written as DNA, the CDR3 is TGTGCCAGCAGCTCACTAGCGGGAGGGCCCTCGTACGAGCAGTACTTC.

The chain joins TRBV30 to TRBJ1-5; D is possibly TRBD1 (5 bases). V lost 8 bases, J lost 5 bases, and 16 bases lay in between. The CDR3 sequence is 13 residues long. CDR1 is GTSNPN and CDR2 is SVGIG in the germline V gene (reference sequence). This CDR3 reads CARTNHLYQPQHF. The CDR3 DNA is TGTGCCAGGACAAATCACCTTTATCAGCCCCAGCATTTT.

The chain combines TRBV7-2 with TRBJ2-1; 12 bases fit TRBD2. The V and J ends lost 3 bases and 7 bases, in that order; junction bases with no gene match: 10. Per germline, CDR1 SGHTA and CDR2 FQGNSA. This CDR3 spans 17 amino acids. The CDR3, as DNA: TGTGCCAGCAGCTTGACTCTAGCGGGAGGGCCTCGGAATGAGCAGTTCTTC. As protein: CASSLTLAGGPRNEQFF.

Note on this clone: The same CDR3 arises from other DNA sequences in this sample as well. The chain couples TRBV28 to TRBJ2-5, with a possible D match to TRBD2 (5 bases). Trimming left V 2 bases short and J 5 bases short, with 9 bases between. Per germline, CDR1 MDHEN and CDR2 SYDVKM. The CDR3 runs 13 residues. CDR3 region: CASSLRGVETQYF. CDR3 nucleotide sequence: TGTGCCAGCAGTTTACGGGGAGTGGAGACCCAGTACTTC.

The rearrangement links TRBV5-1 to TRBJ1-2, with 8 bases fitting TRBD1. Germline values: CDR1 SGHRS, CDR2 YFSETQ. J lost 2 bases, V lost 6 bases, and 6 bases had no gene match. The CDR3 has 14 amino acids. The CDR3 loop is CASTTGQVNYGYTF. In DNA form, the CDR3 reads TGCGCCAGCACCACGGGACAGGTCAACTATGGCTACACCTTC.

V usage is TRBV5-6 and J usage is TRBJ1-1; D is unclear. Germline CDR1 and CDR2: SGHDT and YYEEEE. V dropped 0 bases and J dropped 3 bases, with 9 bases sitting between them. This CDR3 contains 14 residues. The CDR3 loop reads CASSLAGFDTEAFF. CDR3 sequence (DNA): TGTGCCAGCAGCTTGGCCGGGTTTGACACTGAAGCTTTCTTT.

The chain links TRBV11-3 to TRBJ2-7; tentatively, D is TRBD2 (5 bases). There are 15 residues in the CDR3. Trimming pared 1 base from V and 5 bases from J, leaving 15 bases between. Germline V gene lookup returns CDR1 SGHNT and CDR2 YENEEA. The CDR3 is CASSLVWGAGDEQYF. Written as DNA, the CDR3 is TGTGCCAGCAGCTTAGTCTGGGGAGCCGGGGACGAGCAGTACTTC.

CDR3: CASSVGGQGYGYTF. CDR3 nucleotide sequence: TGTGCCAGCAGCGTAGGGGGACAGGGGTATGGCTACACCTTC. The chain is built from TRBV9 and TRBJ1-2, with 10 nucleotides matching TRBD1. The junction had 1 base not matched to a gene; V was cut back by 0 bases and J by 5 bases. The CDR3 totals 14 residues. Germline V gives CDR1 SGDLS, CDR2 YYNGEE.

The chain joins TRBV19 to TRBJ2-7, with 7 bases matching TRBD1. The V gene's germline CDR1 is LNHDA and CDR2 SQIVND (reference sequence). The CDR3 is 15 residues long. V was clipped by 6 bases and J by 7 bases; unmatched bases: 15. CDR3 sequence: CASSPTGVPGEEQYF. The CDR3 bases are TGTGCCAGTAGCCCAACAGGGGTCCCGGGTGAGGAGCAGTACTTC.

This chain joins TRBV27 and TRBJ2-3; 10 bases fit TRBD2. V dropped 5 bases and J dropped 9; count of bases not matched to a gene: 8. Germline values: CDR1 MNHEY, CDR2 SMNVEV (reference sequence). CDR3 length: 14 residues. This CDR3 is CASSQAGGPRTQYF. CDR3 DNA sequence: TGTGCCAGCAGTCAAGCGGGAGGGCCGCGAACGCAGTATTTT.

This rearrangement joins TRBV5-1 to TRBJ2-2; a possible D gene is TRBD1 (5 bases). V was clipped by 4 bases and J by 6 bases, with 19 bases between them. The CDR3 covers 16 residues. From germline, CDR1 is SGHRS and CDR2 YFSETQ. The CDR3 loop reads CASSAPRSQGPGELFF. The DNA for the CDR3 is TGCGCCAGCAGCGCCCCACGGAGTCAGGGCCCCGGGGAGCTGTTTTTT.

This chain connects TRBV19 to TRBJ1-1; no definite D call. V was pared by 8 bases and J by 1 base, with 11 bases between. CDR1 is LNHDA and CDR2 is SQIVND in the germline V gene (reference sequence). The CDR3 length is 13 residues. The CDR3 nucleotides read TGTGCCAGTTACGGCCTTTGGAACACTGAAGCTTTCTTT. Protein sequence: CASYGLWNTEAFF.

This sequence joins TRBV28 and TRBJ1-1, with 7 bases lining up with TRBD1. CDR3 length: 15 residues. Trimming took 5 bases from V and 1 from J; bases not matched to a gene: 7. Germline-derived CDR1 and CDR2 are MDHEN and SYDVKM. The CDR3 loop reads CASSPPGQQNTEAFF. The CDR3 coding sequence is TGTGCCAGCAGTCCCCCGGGACAGCAGAACACTGAAGCTTTCTTT.

V usage is TRBV7-2 and J usage is TRBJ2-7; D might be TRBD2 (5 bases). The ends were cut back, 5 bases at V and 4 bases at J, with 12 bases in the middle. This CDR3 is built from 13 residues. Germline lookup yields CDR1 SGHTA and CDR2 FQGNSA. In nucleotides, the CDR3 is TGTGCCAGCAGCCCCCCCGGGAAGTACGAGCAGTACTTC. Its translation: CASSPPGKYEQYF.

The chain is built from TRBV6-6 and TRBJ1-2; tentatively, D is TRBD1 (6 bases). Trimming stripped 6 bases from V and 4 bases from J, with 18 bases between. This CDR3 region has 15 residues. CDR1 is MNHNY, CDR2 SVGAGI, per germline (reference sequence). The CDR3 bases are TGTGCCAGCAGCTTTGGGGGCGCCACCCCCTATGGCTACACCTTC. It yields the protein CASSFGGATPYGYTF.

This clone showed up just a few times. The chain couples TRBV30 to TRBJ2-5; D is unresolved. The ends were cut back, 2 bases at V and 2 bases at J, with 6 bases in the middle. CDR1 and CDR2 from the germline V gene are GTSNPN and SVGIG (reference sequence). The CDR3 is 12 amino acids. CDR3 residues: CAWSRQQETQYF. In DNA, the CDR3 is TGTGCCTGGAGTCGTCAGCAAGAGACCCAGTACTTC.

In this sample, this clone turned up once. The rearrangement joins TRBV28 to TRBJ2-7; D is possibly TRBD1 (5 bases). V was cut by 5 bases and J by 0 bases, with 29 bases left in between. There are 20 residues in the CDR3. CDR1 and CDR2 from the germline V gene are MDHEN and SYDVKM. Written as DNA, the CDR3 is TGTGCCAGCAGTACCCCGGGCTGGAGTGGTGGGGCCCCGAGCTCCTACGAGCAGTACTTC. It is translated as CASSTPGWSGGAPSSYEQYF. Using reference TRBV28 and TRBJ2-7 for the parts outside the CDR3, the full variable domain is DVKVTQSSRYLVKRTGEKVFLECVQDMDHENMFWYRQDPGLGLRLIYFSYDVKMKEKGDIPEGYSVSREKKERFSLILESASTNQTSMYLCASSTPGWSGGAPSSYEQYFGPGTRLTVT.

The J gene is TRBJ2-7, the V gene TRBV5-1; 11 positions match TRBD2. V lost 1 base and J lost 5; bases outside the gene matches: 5. The CDR3 loop spans 15 amino acids. In germline, CDR1 is SGHRS, CDR2 YFSETQ. The CDR3 coding sequence is TGCGCCAGCAGCTTGACTAGCGGGAGATATCACGAGCAGTACTTC. It is translated as CASSLTSGRYHEQYF.

The chain recombines TRBV28 with TRBJ1-3; D call uncertain. V lost 4 bases to trimming and J lost 4 bases, with 5 bases between them. Germline V gives CDR1 MDHEN, CDR2 SYDVKM. The CDR3 loop spans 12 amino acids. This CDR3 is CASSYRGNTIYF. The CDR3 coding sequence is TGTGCCAGCAGTTATCGGGGAAACACCATATATTTT.

The chain is built from TRBV29-1 and TRBJ1-3; TRBD1 matches 9 bases. The CDR3 spans 14 residues. Per germline, CDR1 SQVTM and CDR2 ANQGSEA. Trimming cost V 7 bases and J 3 bases; bases outside gene matches: 7. The CDR3 DNA reads as TGCAGCGCCTCAACAGGGGGCAGTGGAAACACCATATATTTT. Translating gives CSASTGGSGNTIYF. Drawing the rest from reference TRBV29-1 and TRBJ1-3, the complete variable domain is SAVISQKPSRDICQRGTSLTIQCQVDSQVTMMFWYRQQPGQSLTLIATANQGSEATYESGFVIDKFPISRPNLTFSTLTVSNMSPEDSSIYLCSASTGGSGNTIYFGEGSWLTVV.

The chain couples TRBV30 to TRBJ1-2; D uncertain. V was shortened by 0 bases and J by 0 bases, with 11 bases between the two germline ends. The CDR3 has 15 residues. Germline CDR1 is GTSNPN and CDR2 is SVGIG (reference sequence). The CDR3: CAWSVEDRTNYGYTF. The DNA of the CDR3 is TGTGCCTGGAGTGTAGAGGACCGCACTAACTATGGCTACACCTTC.

This clone was seen only once. The CDR3 DNA reads as TGTGCCTGGACCCGACTAGCGAACACCGGGGAGCTGTTTTTT. This translates into CAWTRLANTGELFF. This rearrangement joins TRBV30 to TRBJ2-2, with D tentatively TRBD2 (6 bases). The CDR3 has 14 amino acids. Trimming took 4 bases from V and 0 from J, leaving 9 bases between them. Germline CDR1 and CDR2: GTSNPN and SVGIG (reference sequence).

This chain uses TRBV4-1 with TRBJ2-2; no clear D gene. In germline, CDR1 is MGHRA, CDR2 YSYEKL. The ends were cut back, 4 bases at V and 2 bases at J, with 8 bases in the middle. The CDR3 is 14 residues long. CDR3 amino acids: CASSLQANTGELFF. In DNA form, the CDR3 reads TGCGCCAGCAGCCTACAAGCTAACACCGGGGAGCTGTTTTTT.